This T cell receptor beta chain appears in the sequencing data of a study of T cell repertoires in cytomegalovirus infection. TCRdb recomputed calls from the reads with MiXCR, one row per CDR3 protein. The sample has 800,000 to 950,000 distinct CDR3 sequences, about 30% seen once. The CDR3 consists of 17 residues. Losses at the gene ends were 0 bases for V and 7 bases for J; bases not matched to a gene: 10. Germline loops: CDR1 LNHNV, CDR2 YYDKDF (reference sequence). On this clonotype itself: As yet, its antigen is unknown.

The chain is built from TRBV15 and TRBJ2-1; 9 positions agree with TRBD1. The specimen was cultured CD8+ T cells from PBMCs, collected from culture after CMV antigen stimulation. This TCR came from a human donor in good health (CMV status not recorded). Some clones in this sample may be carry-over from other donors' samples. This CDR3 reads CATSRDNVGQGSNEQFF. CDR3 bases: TGTGCCACCAGCAGAGATAATGTGGGACAGGGATCAAATGAGCAGTTCTTC.